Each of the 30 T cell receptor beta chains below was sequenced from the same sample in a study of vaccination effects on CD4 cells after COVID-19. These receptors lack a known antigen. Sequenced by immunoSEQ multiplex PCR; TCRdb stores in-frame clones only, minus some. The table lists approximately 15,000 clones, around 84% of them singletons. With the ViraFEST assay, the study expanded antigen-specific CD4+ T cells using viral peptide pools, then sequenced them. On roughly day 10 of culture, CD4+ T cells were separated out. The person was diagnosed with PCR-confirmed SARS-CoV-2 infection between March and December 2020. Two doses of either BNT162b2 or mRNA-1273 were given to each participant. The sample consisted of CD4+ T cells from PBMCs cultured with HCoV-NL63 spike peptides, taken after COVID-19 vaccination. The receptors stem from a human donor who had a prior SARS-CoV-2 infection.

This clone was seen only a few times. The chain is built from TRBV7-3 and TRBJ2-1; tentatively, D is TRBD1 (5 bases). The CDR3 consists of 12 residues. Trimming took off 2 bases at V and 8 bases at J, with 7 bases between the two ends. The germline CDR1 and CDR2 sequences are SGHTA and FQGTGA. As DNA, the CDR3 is TGTGCCAGCAGCTTACTAGGGGATGAGCAGTTCTTC. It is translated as CASSLLGDEQFF.

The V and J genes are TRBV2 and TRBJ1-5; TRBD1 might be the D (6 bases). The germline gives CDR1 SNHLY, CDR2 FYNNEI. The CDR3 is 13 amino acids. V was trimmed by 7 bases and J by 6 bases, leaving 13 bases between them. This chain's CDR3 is CASNSEGGQPQHF. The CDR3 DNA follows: TGTGCCAGCAACTCCGAGGGGGGTCAGCCCCAGCATTTT.

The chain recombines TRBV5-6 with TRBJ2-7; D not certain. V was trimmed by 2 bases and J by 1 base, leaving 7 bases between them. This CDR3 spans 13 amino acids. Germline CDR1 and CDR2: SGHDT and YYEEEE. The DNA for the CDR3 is TGTGCCAGCAGCTTAGTTGGTTCCTACGAGCAGTACTTC. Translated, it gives CASSLVGSYEQYF.

The CDR3 DNA sequence: TGTGCCAGCAGCCAAGAACTCCGGGACCCCCGGGCCTACGAGCAGTACTTC. This gives the protein CASSQELRDPRAYEQYF. The chain uses TRBV14 and TRBJ2-7, with D perhaps assigned TRBD1 or TRBD2 (5 bases each). Trimming took 0 bases from V and 2 from J, leaving 17 bases between them. The CDR3 is made up of 17 amino acids. CDR1 and CDR2 from the germline V gene are SGHDN and FVKESK.

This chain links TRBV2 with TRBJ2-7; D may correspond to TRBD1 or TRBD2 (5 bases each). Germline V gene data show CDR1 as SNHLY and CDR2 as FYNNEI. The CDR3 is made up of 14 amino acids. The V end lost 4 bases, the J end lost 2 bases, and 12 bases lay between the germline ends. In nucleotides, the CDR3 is TGTGCCAGCAGTGGAGGGGCCTCACCCTACGAGCAGTACTTC. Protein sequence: CASSGGASPYEQYF.

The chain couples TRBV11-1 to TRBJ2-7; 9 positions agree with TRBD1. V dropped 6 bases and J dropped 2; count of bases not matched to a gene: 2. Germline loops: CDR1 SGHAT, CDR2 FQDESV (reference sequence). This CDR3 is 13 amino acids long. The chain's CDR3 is CASRGQGPYEQYF. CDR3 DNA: TGTGCCAGCAGAGGACAGGGGCCCTACGAGCAGTACTTC.

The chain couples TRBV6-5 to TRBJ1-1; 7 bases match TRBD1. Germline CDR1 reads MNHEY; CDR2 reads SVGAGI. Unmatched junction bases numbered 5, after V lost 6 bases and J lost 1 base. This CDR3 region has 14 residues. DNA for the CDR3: TGTGCCAGCAGGGGCTGGACAGGGAACACTGAAGCTTTCTTT. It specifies CASRGWTGNTEAFF.

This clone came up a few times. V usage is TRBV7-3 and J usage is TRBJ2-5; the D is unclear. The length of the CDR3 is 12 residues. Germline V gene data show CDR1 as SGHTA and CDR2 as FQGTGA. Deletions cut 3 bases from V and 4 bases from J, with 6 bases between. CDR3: CASSFRGETQYF. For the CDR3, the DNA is TGTGCCAGCAGCTTCAGAGGAGAGACCCAGTACTTC.

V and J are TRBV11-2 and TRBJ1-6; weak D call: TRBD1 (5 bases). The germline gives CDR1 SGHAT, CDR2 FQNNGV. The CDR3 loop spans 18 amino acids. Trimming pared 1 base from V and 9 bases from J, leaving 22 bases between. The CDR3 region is CASSLVIIGQGMSSPLHF. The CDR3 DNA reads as TGTGCCAGCAGCTTAGTAATTATTGGGCAGGGCATGAGTTCACCCCTCCACTTT.

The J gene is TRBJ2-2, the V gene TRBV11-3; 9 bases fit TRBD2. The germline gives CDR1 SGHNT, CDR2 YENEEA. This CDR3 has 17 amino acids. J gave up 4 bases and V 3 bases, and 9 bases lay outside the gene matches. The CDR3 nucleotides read TGTGCCAGCAGCTTCGGGGGGGCTAGCGGGATCACCGGGGAGCTGTTTTTT. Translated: CASSFGGASGITGELFF.

In DNA, the CDR3 is TGTGCCAGCAGCCCGGCCTCCGAGGGCTATGGCTACACCTTC. The encoded protein is CASSPASEGYGYTF. The chain recombines TRBV5-4 with TRBJ1-2; D gene uncertain. CDR1 SGHNT and CDR2 YYREEE come from the germline V gene (reference sequence). The CDR3 contains 14 residues. The V gene lost 4 bases and the J gene lost 4 bases, with 14 bases spanning the gap. Supplemented by reference TRBV5-4 and TRBJ1-2, the full variable domain reads ETGVTQSPTHLIKTRGQQVTLRCSSQSGHNTVSWYQQALGQGPQFIFQYYREEENGRGNFPPRFSGLQFPNYSSELNVNALELDDSALYLCASSPASEGYGYTFGSGTRLTVV.

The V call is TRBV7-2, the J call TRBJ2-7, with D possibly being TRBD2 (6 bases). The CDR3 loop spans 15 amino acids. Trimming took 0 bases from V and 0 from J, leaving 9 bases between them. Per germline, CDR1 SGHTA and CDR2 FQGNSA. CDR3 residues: CASSLAVGSSYEQYF. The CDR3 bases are TGTGCCAGCAGCTTAGCGGTCGGGAGCTCCTACGAGCAGTACTTC. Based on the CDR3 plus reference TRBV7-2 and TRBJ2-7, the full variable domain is GAGVSQSPSNKVTEKGKDVELRCDPISGHTALYWYRQSLGQGLEFLIYFQGNSAPDKSGLPSDRFSAERTGGSVSTLTIQRTQQEDSAVYLCASSLAVGSSYEQYFGPGTRLTVT.

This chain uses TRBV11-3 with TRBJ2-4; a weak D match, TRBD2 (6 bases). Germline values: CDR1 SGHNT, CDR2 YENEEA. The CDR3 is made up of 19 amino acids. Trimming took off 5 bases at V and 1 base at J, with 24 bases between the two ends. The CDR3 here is CASSPGLTARAMAKNIQYF. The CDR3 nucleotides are TGTGCCAGCAGCCCGGGACTGACGGCCCGAGCGATGGCCAAAAACATTCAGTACTTC. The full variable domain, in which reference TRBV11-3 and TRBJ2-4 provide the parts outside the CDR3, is EAGVVQSPRYKIIEKKQPVAFWCNPISGHNTLYWYLQNLGQGPELLIRYENEEAVDDSQLPKDRFSAERLKGVDSTLKIQPAELGDSAVYLCASSPGLTARAMAKNIQYFGAGTRLSVL.

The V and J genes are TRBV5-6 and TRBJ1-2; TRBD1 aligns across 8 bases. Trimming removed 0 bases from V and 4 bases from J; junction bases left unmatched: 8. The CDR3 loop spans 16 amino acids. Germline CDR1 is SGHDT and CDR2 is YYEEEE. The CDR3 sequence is CASSLVDRAFTYGYTF. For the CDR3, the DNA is TGTGCCAGCAGCTTGGTGGACAGGGCGTTTACCTATGGCTACACCTTC.

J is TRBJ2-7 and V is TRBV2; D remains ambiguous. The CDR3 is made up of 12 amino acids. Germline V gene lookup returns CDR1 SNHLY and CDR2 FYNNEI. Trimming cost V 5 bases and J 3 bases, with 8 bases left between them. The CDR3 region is CASSRDSYEQYF. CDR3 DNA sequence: TGTGCCAGCAGTCGTGATAGCTACGAGCAGTACTTC.

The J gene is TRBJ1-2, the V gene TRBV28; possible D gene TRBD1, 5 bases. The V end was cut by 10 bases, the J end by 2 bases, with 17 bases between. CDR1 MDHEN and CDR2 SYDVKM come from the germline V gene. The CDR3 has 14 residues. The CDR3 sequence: CATLTATANYGYTF. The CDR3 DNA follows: TGTGCCACCTTGACAGCCACAGCGAACTATGGCTACACCTTC.

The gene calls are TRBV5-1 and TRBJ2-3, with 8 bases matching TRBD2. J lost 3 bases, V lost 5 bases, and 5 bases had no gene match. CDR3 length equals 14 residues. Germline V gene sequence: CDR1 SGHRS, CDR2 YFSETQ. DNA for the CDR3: TGCGCCAGCAGAAGGACTAGCAGGACAGATACGCAGTATTTT. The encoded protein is CASRRTSRTDTQYF.

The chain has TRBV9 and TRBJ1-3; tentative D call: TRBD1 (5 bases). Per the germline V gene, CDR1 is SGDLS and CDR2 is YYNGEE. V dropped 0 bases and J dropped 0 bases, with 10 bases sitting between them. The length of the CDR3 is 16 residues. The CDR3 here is CASSVVPGPSGNTIYF. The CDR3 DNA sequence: TGTGCCAGCAGCGTAGTTCCAGGGCCCTCTGGAAACACCATATATTTT.

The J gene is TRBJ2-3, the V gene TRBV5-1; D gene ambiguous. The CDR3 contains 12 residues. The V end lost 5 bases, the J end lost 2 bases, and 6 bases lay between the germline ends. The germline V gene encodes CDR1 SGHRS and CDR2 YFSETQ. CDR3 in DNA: TGCGCCAGCAGGGTCCTCACAGATACGCAGTATTTT. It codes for CASRVLTDTQYF.

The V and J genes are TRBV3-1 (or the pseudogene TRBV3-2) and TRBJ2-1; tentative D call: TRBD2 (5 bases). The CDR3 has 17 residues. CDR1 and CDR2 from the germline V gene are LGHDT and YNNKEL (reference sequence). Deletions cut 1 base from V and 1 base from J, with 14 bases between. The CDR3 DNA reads TGTGCCAGCAGCCAAGTCCGGTTCGCGGGTTCCTACAATGAGCAGTTCTTC. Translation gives CASSQVRFAGSYNEQFF.

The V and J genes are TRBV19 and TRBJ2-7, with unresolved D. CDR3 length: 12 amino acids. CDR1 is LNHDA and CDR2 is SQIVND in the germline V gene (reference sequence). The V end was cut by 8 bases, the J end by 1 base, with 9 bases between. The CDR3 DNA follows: TGTGCCAGTGCTGGCCAGTCCTACGAGCAGTACTTC. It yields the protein CASAGQSYEQYF.

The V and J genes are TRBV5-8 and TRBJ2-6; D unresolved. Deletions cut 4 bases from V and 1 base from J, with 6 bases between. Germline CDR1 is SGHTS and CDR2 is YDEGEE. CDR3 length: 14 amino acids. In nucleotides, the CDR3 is TGTGCCAGCAGCGATGAGTCTGGGGCCAACGTCCTGACTTTC. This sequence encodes CASSDESGANVLTF.

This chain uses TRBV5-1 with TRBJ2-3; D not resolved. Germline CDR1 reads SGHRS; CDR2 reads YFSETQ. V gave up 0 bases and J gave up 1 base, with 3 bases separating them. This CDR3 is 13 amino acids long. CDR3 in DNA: TGCGCCAGCAGCTTGGAAGGCACAGATACGCAGTATTTT. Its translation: CASSLEGTDTQYF.

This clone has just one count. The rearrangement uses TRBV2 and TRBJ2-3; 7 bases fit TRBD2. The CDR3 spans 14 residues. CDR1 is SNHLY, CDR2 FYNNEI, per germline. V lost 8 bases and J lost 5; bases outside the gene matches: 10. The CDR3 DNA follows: TGTGCCAGCCGCAGACTAGCTAGCGGAGATACGCAGTATTTT. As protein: CASRRLASGDTQYF. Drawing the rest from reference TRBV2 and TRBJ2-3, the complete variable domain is EPEVTQTPSHQVTQMGQEVILRCVPISNHLYFYWYRQILGQKVEFLVSFYNNEISEKSEIFDDQFSVERPDGSNFTLKIRSTKLEDSAMYFCASRRLASGDTQYFGPGTRLTVL.

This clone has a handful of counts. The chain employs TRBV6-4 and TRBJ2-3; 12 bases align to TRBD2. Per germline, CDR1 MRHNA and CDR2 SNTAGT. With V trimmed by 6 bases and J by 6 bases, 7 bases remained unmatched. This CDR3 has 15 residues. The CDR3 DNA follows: TGTGCCAGCAGCTCCGGACTAGCGGGAAGTGATACGCAGTATTTT. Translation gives CASSSGLAGSDTQYF.

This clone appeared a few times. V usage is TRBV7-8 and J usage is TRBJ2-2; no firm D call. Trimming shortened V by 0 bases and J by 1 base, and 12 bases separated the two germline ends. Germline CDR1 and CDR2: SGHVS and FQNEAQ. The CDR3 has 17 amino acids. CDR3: CASSLALLARNTGELFF. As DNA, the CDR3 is TGTGCCAGCAGCTTAGCGCTTTTAGCCCGGAACACCGGGGAGCTGTTTTTT.

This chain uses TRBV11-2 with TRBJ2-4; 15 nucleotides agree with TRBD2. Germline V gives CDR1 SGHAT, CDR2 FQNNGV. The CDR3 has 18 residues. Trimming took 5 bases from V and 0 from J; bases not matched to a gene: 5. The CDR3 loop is CASSRRTSGGVAKNIQYF. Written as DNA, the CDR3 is TGTGCCAGCAGCCGAAGGACTAGCGGGGGGGTAGCCAAAAACATTCAGTACTTC.

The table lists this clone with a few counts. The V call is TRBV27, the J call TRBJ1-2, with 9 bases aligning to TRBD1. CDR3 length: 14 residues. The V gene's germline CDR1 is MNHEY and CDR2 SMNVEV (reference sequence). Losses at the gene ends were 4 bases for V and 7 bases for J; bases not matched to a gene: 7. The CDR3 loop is CASSYNRGPGGYTF. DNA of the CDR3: TGTGCCAGCAGTTATAACAGGGGGCCGGGTGGCTACACCTTC.

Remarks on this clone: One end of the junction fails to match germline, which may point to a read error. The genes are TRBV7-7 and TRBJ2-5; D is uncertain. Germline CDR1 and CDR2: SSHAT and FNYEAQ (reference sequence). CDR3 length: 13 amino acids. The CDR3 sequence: CASSLGWQETQYF. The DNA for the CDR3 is TGTGCTAGCAGCTTAGGTTGGCAAGAGACCCAGTACTTC.

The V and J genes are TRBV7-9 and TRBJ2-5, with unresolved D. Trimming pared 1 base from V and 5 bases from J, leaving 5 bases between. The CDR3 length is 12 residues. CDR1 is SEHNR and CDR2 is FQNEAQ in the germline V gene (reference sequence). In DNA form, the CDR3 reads TGTGCCAGCAGCTTAGTGGGCGAGACCCAGTACTTC. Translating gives CASSLVGETQYF.